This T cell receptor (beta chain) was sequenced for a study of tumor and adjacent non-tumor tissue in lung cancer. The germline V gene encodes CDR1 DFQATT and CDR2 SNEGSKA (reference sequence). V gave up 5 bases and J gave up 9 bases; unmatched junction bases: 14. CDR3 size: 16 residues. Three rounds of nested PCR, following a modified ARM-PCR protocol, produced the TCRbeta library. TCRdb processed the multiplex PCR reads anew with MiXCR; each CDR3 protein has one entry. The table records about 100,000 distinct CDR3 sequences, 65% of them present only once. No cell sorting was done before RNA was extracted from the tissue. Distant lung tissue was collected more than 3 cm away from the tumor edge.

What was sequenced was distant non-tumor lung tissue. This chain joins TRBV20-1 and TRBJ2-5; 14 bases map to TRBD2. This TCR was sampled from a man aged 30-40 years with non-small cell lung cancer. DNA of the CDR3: TGCAGTGCTTCACAGTGGGGGACTAGCGGGAGCTCGGCCCAGTACTTC. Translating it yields CSASQWGTSGSSAQYF.